This T cell receptor beta chain originates from a study of T cell responses to AZD1222 COVID-19 vaccine. In the case of this clone: The target antigen is unknown.

The CDR3 runs to 15 residues. The V and J ends lost 4 bases and 3 bases, in that order; junction bases with no gene match: 8. The germline gives CDR1 SNHLY, CDR2 FYNNEI. TCRdb's table, derived via immunoSEQ multiplex PCR, lists solely in-frame clones and lacks some. The sample yields 140,000 or so clones, 88% seen once. Broader study findings: The peak T cell response came first, and repertoires were sampled only after it. Regions 160-218 and 743-854 dominated among vaccine-associated CD4 TCRs spanning spike. Among the donors, most were white British and more were female, and clonal diversity was possibly underestimated.

The sample here was peripheral blood, taken 28 days after the second dose of the MenACWY control vaccine. This TCR was sampled from an adult who received the MenACWY meningococcal vaccine as a control. This chain connects TRBV2 to TRBJ2-5, with 7 bases aligning to TRBD2. CDR3 DNA: TGTGCCAGCAGTGGAAGGCTAGCGGAGGAAGAGACCCAGTACTTC. Its protein product is CASSGRLAEEETQYF.